This T cell receptor (beta chain) was sequenced for a study of cytomegalovirus exposure and HLA in healthy donors listed by TCRdb under 2017. Study-level background: An earlier analysis of about 530 of the donors reported approximately 280 Gb of sequence data and 117 million unique TCR beta sequences obtained from some 170 million T cells. Across some 400 genotyped donors of the cohort, an average of about 250,000 unique TCR beta nucleotide sequences per donor were sequenced, and roughly 20% of those sequences were non-productive. In a later analysis, previously published TCR beta repertoires from several hundred donors were re-analyzed and high-resolution HLA genotyping was added so that TCR occurrence patterns could be studied. The study aimed to test whether cataloging public T cell receptors could reveal signatures of past pathogen exposure. Alongside the repertoire data, information on donor age, sex, ethnicity and CMV serostatus was compiled. HLA typing covered class I and class II loci at four-digit resolution. In the later analysis, no new phenotypic data were used to find candidate immune exposures; instead, reliance was placed on TCR beta sequences and their occurrence across donors. High-throughput TCR immunosequencing, statistical association of individual TCRs with disease status, and machine learning were combined to predict cytomegalovirus infection status. To decide whether each TCR beta V gene segment behaved as functional or pseudogenic, an earlier analysis of fewer than 750 of the donors relied on high-throughput TCR beta sequencing. Among the approximately 430 genotyped donors, about 83% belonged to the genetic ancestry cluster associated with self-reported Caucasian donors. The number of donors typed differed by locus, with 629-630 for A, B, C, DRB1 and DQB1, roughly 520 for DQA1, over 600 for DPA1, and some 450 for DPB1. The study used immunosequencing to profile the T cell repertoires of several hundred subjects and linked those repertoires to cytomegalovirus serostatus. In a later genetic analysis, genome-wide SNP genotypes for about 55% of the roughly 700 donors were used, and that subset was treated as a discovery cohort. About 300 gigabases of sequencing data and approximately 93 million unique TCR sequences were included in an early release covering roughly 600 HLA-typed donors. Along with the approximately 620-subject first cohort, a separate validation cohort of over 90 different subjects was used. Roughly 5 DR-DQ haplotypes were treated as single units for association and clustering because of strong linkage in the cohort. All discovery cohort repertoires had been generated on a single sequencing platform.

A word on this clone: Its antigen remains undetermined. Per-base quality was not reported, and no clone a single base away is much larger than it.

On the study overall, not on this receptor specifically: Assigning TCR associations to individual alleles was difficult when HLA alleles, especially DR and DQ, strongly co-occurred. An earlier analysis of approximately 590 of the donors showed that most TCR beta V segments appeared in productive rearrangements either about 87% or about 30% of the time, which broadly matched IMGT annotations. In vitro tests confirmed that a few of the cytomegalovirus-associated TCR beta chains recognize cytomegalovirus antigens. Because the 87-base-pair reads could not distinguish some IMGT-functional V segments, including TRBV6-2 and TRBV6-3, those segments were excluded. In a later analysis, most CMV-associated TCR beta chains were found to appear HLA-restricted, with HLA associations seemingly driven largely by CMV exposure. According to a later analysis, TCR association rates differed among HLA loci, with DRB1 alleles showing the most associated TCRs and HLA-C alleles showing the fewest. Roughly uniform sequencing depth across donors was assumed in presence/absence analyses, although this assumption may not hold. According to a later analysis, parvovirus B19, influenza, CMV and Epstein-Barr virus appeared linked to several top co-occurrence clusters. The sequencing pipeline was judged likely to have produced a cluster of highly shared sequence variants as a technical artifact. While some public TCRs were present in many individuals, most TCR sequences turned up only very rarely across donors. Because counts were too low, seventeen rarely observed V segments, including chromosome 9 orphons, were excluded from the earlier analysis of 587 of the donors. Because HLA typing was unavailable for some donors at each locus, only the typed subset was used in association tests. The only immune exposure information available for the cohort was CMV serostatus. The classifier was reported to diagnose cytomegalovirus status with high specificity and sensitivity in both the original cohort and the validation cohort. The cohort was sequenced for TCR beta chains only, and without alpha or paired-chain data the features that could be detected were limited. In a later genetic analysis, a missense DCLRE1C variant was associated with V-gene and J-gene trimming of TCR beta chains, and the association was replicated in an independent cohort. Correlated functional status among segregating V segments might reflect linkage disequilibrium, but an unknown experimental factor could not be ruled out. In a later analysis, HLA-associated TCR beta chains showed more clonal expansion and lower generation probabilities than non-associated chains that were equally common. In a later analysis, some 18,000 TCR beta sequences were associated with specific HLA alleles at a false discovery rate of 0.05. According to the authors, the approach could potentially be generalized to other disease states and immunological phenotypes. According to a later genetic analysis, donors in an Asian-associated ancestry cluster had fewer N-insertions in productive TCRs than the approximately 670-donor mean. A further reported finding was that TCR beta sequences accurately predicted the HLA-A and HLA-B alleles for most subjects in the first cohort. The study gave a list of about 160 TCR beta chains associated with cytomegalovirus.

The cohort comprised fewer than 750 healthy bone marrow donors. At the time of sampling, all cohort members were nominally healthy, though unrecorded immune exposures were likely present. The donor tested CMV seronegative, placing the donor among the roughly 400 seronegative members of the cohort. A peripheral blood sample was provided by each donor, and peripheral blood mononuclear cells were used for TCR beta sequencing. Genomic DNA was extracted from the blood cell samples with the Qiagen DNeasy Blood Extraction Kit. The germline V gene gives CDR1 as SNHLY and CDR2 as FYNNEI. Measured from the cysteine to the phenylalanine, the CDR3 is 15 residues long. Left in the record is the CDR3 DNA by itself, 45 bases read in frame from the first base. Clipping removes 4 bases from V and 3 bases from J, with 7 as the unmatched junction base count. The method behind the library was the immunoSEQ multiplex PCR assay. A mixture of 60 forward primers for TCR Vbeta segments and 13 reverse primers for TCR Jbeta segments was used in the multiplex PCR. The CDR3 region of rearranged TCR beta genes was amplified from genomic DNA by a multiplex PCR assay. The amplified TCR beta libraries were sequenced on the Illumina HiSeq System as 87-base-pair reads. For the original study's pipeline: A later analysis tallied tens of millions of unique TCR beta chains across the approximately 670 repertoires, and about 10 million of those chains were shared by two or more donors. To remove PCR and sequencing errors, raw reads were error-corrected and collapsed into unique sequences using a nearest-neighbor algorithm that merged closely related sequences. CDR3 sequences were aligned to IMGT reference sequences to assign V, D and J gene segments. Each retained sequence needed at least a six-nucleotide match to both a V gene segment and a J gene segment. A rearrangement was called productive if the CDR3 had no stop codons and remained in frame with V and J, and every other rearrangement was called non-productive. Following IMGT convention, CDR3 was defined as the stretch from the second conserved V-encoded cysteine to the conserved J-encoded phenylalanine. The earlier analysis of approximately 590 of the donors excluded any sequence lacking an unambiguous match to a single V gene segment. An earlier analysis of several hundred of the donors classified V segments as functional when productive rearrangements were above 56.7% and as segregating when the standard deviation between donors was above 5%. To diagnose cytomegalovirus status from the catalog of TCR beta chain sequences, a statistical classification framework was built. In a later analysis, V and J genes were assigned by comparing TCR nucleotide sequences against IMGT/GENE-DB human TR gene sequences. In a later analysis, CDR3 sequences and most-parsimonious VDJ recombination scenarios were assigned using the TCRdist pipeline. In a later analysis, every TCR beta chain was defined by the combination of its CDR3 amino acid sequence and its V-gene family, and reads without a unique V-gene family were dropped. As a way to deal with suspected cross-contamination and a sequencing artifact, a later analysis dropped roughly 620 nucleotide sequences that were highly shared and had low generation probability. A later analysis calculated a clonal expansion index for each public chain from normalized within-repertoire ranks of inferred template counts. In a later analysis, generation probabilities were computed with a VDJ recombination model fitted to out-of-frame rearrangements, and the resulting probabilities were checked against IGoR. In a later analysis, hypergeometric tests were used to score TCR-TCR, TCR-HLA and TCR-CMV co-occurrence, with a repertoire-size bias correction applied to TCR pairs. In a later analysis, false discovery rates were estimated by permuting HLA or CMV assignments 20 times. In a later analysis, co-occurring TCRs were grouped using DBSCAN, with TCRdist sequence similarity added in when clustering inside HLA-allele-positive subsets. Repertoires with fewer than 30,000 or more than 120,000 public chains, plus five repertoires with anomalous nucleotide sharing, were excluded from co-occurrence clustering. Here the immuneACCESS table is served through TCRdb, limited to in-frame sequences with V and J called. Missing clones are a known gap in these copies; in checked studies unresolved V genes cover under half, and the rest lacks a known reason. The D gene and trimming were derived from the DNA, and the V and J assignments and clone size from that table. This sample has more than 200,000 clones in its table, and over 65% of those were observed once. The ten most abundant clones make up roughly a sixth of the sample.

The TCR originated in a man aged 40-49 years in good health and CMV-seronegative. The sample consisted of PBMCs. The chain couples TRBV2 to TRBJ2-5; 8 central nucleotides agree with TRBD2. The CDR3 region reads CASSVEGTRKETQYF. The DNA is TGTGCCAGCAGTGTGGAAGGGACTAGAAAAGAGACCCAGTACTTC.